The rows below give T cell receptor beta chains drawn from one sample of a study of metastatic and nonmetastatic thyroid tumors. MiXCR re-clonotyped the PCR reads for TCRdb. This table has about 20,000 clones, over 9% appearing once. Sample: blood. The receptors originated from a female donor with papillary thyroid cancer or a benign thyroid nodule (not recorded which). Some clones in this sample may be carry-over from other donors' samples. Both conserved end residues are part of each CDR3. The D gene is left open where the match is weak. Clone size is shown for a subset of rows, as once, few, many or a class of expanded clone.

clone size: many; D gene: TRBD1; V gene: TRBV9; J gene: TRBJ1-5; CDR3 DNA: TGTGCCAGCAGCGCGGGACAGAGCAATCAGCCCCAGCATTTT; CDR3 protein: CASSAGQSNQPQHF
clone size: -; D gene: TRBD2; V gene: TRBV20-1; J gene: TRBJ2-7; CDR3 DNA: TGCAGTGCCCCTTATCCGGGACTAGCGGGATACGAGCAGTACTTC; CDR3 protein: CSAPYPGLAGYEQYF
clone size: many; D gene: TRBD1; V gene: TRBV20-1; J gene: TRBJ1-1; CDR3 DNA: TGCAGTGCTGGCAGGGGGGACACTGAAGCTTTCTTT; CDR3 protein: CSAGRGDTEAFF
clone size: many; D gene: TRBD2; V gene: TRBV20-1; J gene: TRBJ2-5; CDR3 DNA: TGCAGTGCGCCCCCCCGGGAGGGCCGAATGACCCAGTACTTC; CDR3 protein: CSAPPREGRMTQYF
clone size: few; D gene: -; V gene: TRBV13; J gene: TRBJ2-1; CDR3 DNA: TGTGCCAGCAGCTTAGCCAGGGTTAATGAGCAGTTCTTC; CDR3 protein: CASSLARVNEQFF
clone size: many; D gene: TRBD2; V gene: TRBV19; J gene: TRBJ2-3; CDR3 DNA: TGTGCCAGTAGTAAGGCTAGCGGGATAAGAGATACGCAGTATTTT; CDR3 protein: CASSKASGIRDTQYF
clone size: medium-sized; D gene: -; V gene: TRBV12-3/TRBV12-4; J gene: TRBJ2-3; CDR3 DNA: TGTGCCAGCAGTCCCCCCCGACAGCGCACAGATACGCAGTATTTT; CDR3 protein: CASSPPRQRTDTQYF
clone size: many; D gene: -; V gene: TRBV2; J gene: TRBJ2-2; CDR3 DNA: TGTGCCAGCAGTGGAGGATTTGGCACCGGGGAGCTGTTTTTT; CDR3 protein: CASSGGFGTGELFF
clone size: many; D gene: -; V gene: TRBV30; J gene: TRBJ1-3; CDR3 DNA: TGTGCCTGGAGCAGGCAGGCGTTCTCTGGAAACACCATATATTTT; CDR3 protein: CAWSRQAFSGNTIYF
clone size: many; D gene: TRBD2; V gene: TRBV9; J gene: TRBJ2-1; CDR3 DNA: TGTGCCAGCAGCGTAGCAGCGGGAGCCTACAATGAGCAGTTCTTC; CDR3 protein: CASSVAAGAYNEQFF
clone size: many; D gene: TRBD2; V gene: TRBV11-2; J gene: TRBJ2-1; CDR3 DNA: TGTGCCAGCAGCCAGGGGGGGACTAGCGGGATCAATGAGCAGTTCTTC; CDR3 protein: CASSQGGTSGINEQFF
clone size: medium-sized; D gene: TRBD2; V gene: TRBV4-3; J gene: TRBJ2-6; CDR3 DNA: TGCGCCAGCAGCCAAGAAGCGGGGGCTGGGGCCAACGTCCTGACTTTC; CDR3 protein: CASSQEAGAGANVLTF
clone size: many; D gene: -; V gene: TRBV5-1; J gene: TRBJ2-1; CDR3 DNA: TGCGCCAGCAGCTCTTCGAATTACGGGGCCGAGCAGTTCTTC; CDR3 protein: CASSSSNYGAEQFF
clone size: many; D gene: TRBD1; V gene: TRBV9; J gene: TRBJ2-1; CDR3 DNA: TGTGCCAGCAGCGTTTCGGACAGGGTGAGTGAGCAGTTCTTC; CDR3 protein: CASSVSDRVSEQFF
clone size: -; D gene: TRBD2; V gene: TRBV19; J gene: TRBJ2-1; CDR3 DNA: TGTGCCAGTACCCTCCCGGGACTAGCGGTCGGGCCTTACAATGAGCAGTTCTTC; CDR3 protein: CASTLPGLAVGPYNEQFF
clone size: few; D gene: TRBD1; V gene: TRBV19; J gene: TRBJ1-5; CDR3 DNA: TGTGCCAGTAGTATAGGTACAGGGGCCAATCAGCCCCAGCATTTT; CDR3 protein: CASSIGTGANQPQHF
clone size: many; D gene: -; V gene: TRBV5-1; J gene: TRBJ2-5; CDR3 DNA: TGCGCCAGCAGCCCGGCCGGGAGGGGGCGCGGAGAGACCCAGTACTTC; CDR3 protein: CASSPAGRGRGETQYF
clone size: many; D gene: -; V gene: TRBV12-3/TRBV12-4; J gene: TRBJ2-3; CDR3 DNA: TGTGCCAGCAGTTCTCGTCAGGCCGCCGGGGGTACGCAGTATTTT; CDR3 protein: CASSSRQAAGGTQYF
clone size: many; D gene: TRBD1; V gene: TRBV12-3/TRBV12-4; J gene: TRBJ1-1; CDR3 DNA: TGTGCCAGCAGTTTATCTGACAGGGCTGAAGCTTTCTTT; CDR3 protein: CASSLSDRAEAFF
clone size: many; D gene: TRBD2; V gene: TRBV20-1; J gene: TRBJ2-3; CDR3 DNA: TGCAGTGCTAGATTGAGACTAGCGGATACGCAGTATTTT; CDR3 protein: CSARLRLADTQYF
clone size: -; D gene: -; V gene: TRBV5-1; J gene: TRBJ1-2; CDR3 DNA: TGCGCCAGCAGCCTTGACAGTGAAGCCTATGGCTACACCTTC; CDR3 protein: CASSLDSEAYGYTF
clone size: few; D gene: TRBD1; V gene: TRBV6-1; J gene: TRBJ2-1; CDR3 DNA: TGTGCCGCCACAGGGGTCCCCGGCTGGAATGAGCAGTTCTTC; CDR3 protein: CAATGVPGWNEQFF
clone size: many; D gene: TRBD1; V gene: TRBV28; J gene: TRBJ2-7; CDR3 DNA: TGTGCCAGCCCTAGGACAGGGGGCAATACCTACGAGCAGTACTTC; CDR3 protein: CASPRTGGNTYEQYF
clone size: many; D gene: -; V gene: TRBV30; J gene: TRBJ1-5; CDR3 DNA: TGTGCCTGGAGCGGGGTAGACAGCCATAATCAGCCCCAGCATTTT; CDR3 protein: CAWSGVDSHNQPQHF
clone size: few; D gene: -; V gene: TRBV28; J gene: TRBJ2-3; CDR3 DNA: TGTGCCAGCAGTTTAAGCGGGACAGATACGCAGTATTTT; CDR3 protein: CASSLSGTDTQYF
clone size: many; D gene: -; V gene: TRBV30; J gene: TRBJ2-6; CDR3 DNA: TGTGCCTGGAGTGACGGTTTTGGGGCCAACGTCCTGACTTTC; CDR3 protein: CAWSDGFGANVLTF
clone size: many; D gene: -; V gene: TRBV3-1; J gene: TRBJ2-7; CDR3 DNA: TGTGCCAGCAGCCCGGGACCCGGGGAGGACGAGCAGTACTTC; CDR3 protein: CASSPGPGEDEQYF
clone size: many; D gene: -; V gene: TRBV7-7; J gene: TRBJ1-6; CDR3 DNA: TGTGCTAGCAGCTTAGAAGGGGGTTCCTATAATTCACCCCTCCACTTT; CDR3 protein: CASSLEGGSYNSPLHF
clone size: many; D gene: -; V gene: TRBV12-3/TRBV12-4; J gene: TRBJ2-7; CDR3 DNA: TGTGCCAGCAGTCCCGGACTTTGGGAAAGCTCCGACGAGCAGTACTTC; CDR3 protein: CASSPGLWESSDEQYF
clone size: -; D gene: -; V gene: TRBV5-6; J gene: TRBJ2-1; CDR3 DNA: TGTGCCAGCAGCTTGGATCGGCGCGACAGTCGGGACAATGAGCAGTTCTTC; CDR3 protein: CASSLDRRDSRDNEQFF
clone size: few; D gene: -; V gene: TRBV6-1; J gene: TRBJ1-5; CDR3 DNA: TGTGCCAGCAGTAAAGACGTGGAGGGTCAGCCCCAGCATTTT; CDR3 protein: CASSKDVEGQPQHF
clone size: many; D gene: TRBD2; V gene: TRBV20-1; J gene: TRBJ2-7; CDR3 DNA: TGCAGTGCTAGAGGAAGGCTAGCGGGAGGCGAGCAGTACTTC; CDR3 protein: CSARGRLAGGEQYF
clone size: many; D gene: -; V gene: TRBV7-2; J gene: TRBJ2-7; CDR3 DNA: TGTGCCAGCAGCTCCAACCGGGACTCCCTGGAGCAGTACTTC; CDR3 protein: CASSSNRDSLEQYF
clone size: many; D gene: TRBD1; V gene: TRBV12-3/TRBV12-4; J gene: TRBJ2-5; CDR3 DNA: TGTGCCAGCAGTCCGAGGGGCAGGGGGATACAAGAGACCCAGTACTTC; CDR3 protein: CASSPRGRGIQETQYF
clone size: many; D gene: -; V gene: TRBV20-1; J gene: TRBJ2-1; CDR3 DNA: TGCAGTGCGGGCGATGGAGTGCGCTCGCTTGAGCAGTTCTTC; CDR3 protein: CSAGDGVRSLEQFF
clone size: many; D gene: -; V gene: TRBV27; J gene: TRBJ2-2; CDR3 DNA: TGTGCCAGCAGTTTATCCGGGTCCCCCGGGGAGCTGTTTTTT; CDR3 protein: CASSLSGSPGELFF
clone size: many; D gene: -; V gene: TRBV28; J gene: TRBJ2-5; CDR3 DNA: TGTGCCAGCAGTTTAAGGGCAGGGGAAGTAGAGACCCAGTACTTC; CDR3 protein: CASSLRAGEVETQYF
clone size: many; D gene: TRBD1; V gene: TRBV7-9; J gene: TRBJ2-5; CDR3 DNA: TGTGCCAGCAGCTTATGGTTTCGGGACAGGGGCCAAGAGACCCAGTACTTC; CDR3 protein: CASSLWFRDRGQETQYF
clone size: many; D gene: TRBD1; V gene: TRBV14; J gene: TRBJ1-1; CDR3 DNA: TGTGCCAGCAGCCCGGTCGCGGAACCTGGACAGGGGGCAGGAGCTTTCTTT; CDR3 protein: CASSPVAEPGQGAGAFF
clone size: -; D gene: -; V gene: TRBV30; J gene: TRBJ2-1; CDR3 DNA: TGTGCCTGGAGTGTTACCGCTAGCGTTGGCAATGAGCAGTTCTTC; CDR3 protein: CAWSVTASVGNEQFF
clone size: once; D gene: -; V gene: TRBV7-2; J gene: TRBJ1-1; CDR3 DNA: TGTGCCTGCAGCTCCGTGGATGGGTCTGAAGCTTTCTTT; CDR3 protein: CACSSVDGSEAFF
clone size: many; D gene: -; V gene: TRBV18; J gene: TRBJ2-7; CDR3 DNA: TGTGCCAGCTCACCCCCGGGGCAGGGAAAGTACGAGCAGTACTTC; CDR3 protein: CASSPPGQGKYEQYF
clone size: -; D gene: TRBD1; V gene: TRBV6-2/TRBV6-3; J gene: TRBJ2-6; CDR3 DNA: TGTGCCAGCAGACTCGGACAGGGAAGCTCTGGGGCCAACGTCCTGACTTTC; CDR3 protein: CASRLGQGSSGANVLTF
clone size: once; D gene: TRBD2; V gene: TRBV12-3/TRBV12-4; J gene: TRBJ2-1; CDR3 DNA: TGTGCCAGCAGATTCGGACTAGCCCTCAATGAGCAGTTCTTC; CDR3 protein: CASRFGLALNEQFF
clone size: medium-sized; D gene: TRBD1; V gene: TRBV6-2/TRBV6-3; J gene: TRBJ1-2; CDR3 DNA: TGTGCCAGCAGTTACACCCTTCAGGGGGCGCCGGATGGCTACACCTTC; CDR3 protein: CASSYTLQGAPDGYTF
clone size: few; D gene: TRBD1; V gene: TRBV27; J gene: TRBJ1-2; CDR3 DNA: TGTGCCACTGGAGGATGGACAGGGGAAAACTATGGCTACACCTTC; CDR3 protein: CATGGWTGENYGYTF